Below, 30 T cell receptor beta chains from the same sample are listed, as sequenced in a study of control samples from healthy donors and cancer patients. Profiling relied on immunoSEQ multiplex PCR, and the TCRdb table lists in-frame clones only, not all of them. The data contain some 51,000 clones, around 90% of them singletons. Material: blood. These receptors were obtained from a man in his fifties or sixties in good health.

The chain joins TRBV3-1 (or the pseudogene TRBV3-2) to TRBJ1-5; unclear D gene. The CDR3 extends over 14 amino acids. V dropped 3 bases and J dropped 4 bases, with 10 bases sitting between them. Germline-derived CDR1 and CDR2 are LGHDT and YNNKEL (reference sequence). The CDR3 reads CASSQYMGNQPQHF. DNA for the CDR3: TGTGCCAGCAGCCAGTACATGGGAAATCAGCCCCAGCATTTT.

This clone was observed a few times. V is TRBV20-1 and J is TRBJ1-2; D not resolved. The V end was cut by 3 bases, the J end by 4 bases, with 12 bases between. CDR3 length: 13 amino acids. From germline, CDR1 is DFQATT and CDR2 SNEGSKA (reference sequence). The CDR3 here is CSASKGGVYGYTF. The DNA for the CDR3 is TGCAGTGCTAGTAAGGGCGGTGTCTATGGCTACACCTTC.

The V call is TRBV27, the J call TRBJ2-3, with 10 bases that match TRBD1. The junction had 18 bases not matched to a gene; V was cut back by 2 bases and J by 1 base. The length of the CDR3 is 21 residues. Germline loops: CDR1 MNHEY, CDR2 SMNVEV (reference sequence). The CDR3: CASSLRGVFWDRGRGTDTQYF. DNA of the CDR3: TGTGCCAGCAGTTTACGAGGTGTTTTTTGGGACAGGGGCCGGGGCACAGATACGCAGTATTTT.

This chain uses TRBV5-8 with TRBJ1-1, with D tentatively TRBD1 (6 bases). The V end was cut by 4 bases, the J end by 4 bases, with 17 bases between. This CDR3 has 15 amino acids. The germline V gene encodes CDR1 SGHTS and CDR2 YDEGEE. CDR3 in DNA: TGTGCCAGCAGCATAATACCTACAGGGTCCACTGAAGCTTTCTTT. Residues: CASSIIPTGSTEAFF.

This clone turned up a few times. The chain employs TRBV28 and TRBJ1-1; 7 bases align to TRBD1. V trimming: 4 bases; J trimming: 4 bases; junction bases outside the gene matches: 9. Germline V gene lookup returns CDR1 MDHEN and CDR2 SYDVKM. This CDR3 contains 15 residues. This chain's CDR3 is CASSSPQGIGTEAFF. As DNA, the CDR3 is TGTGCCAGCAGTTCCCCACAGGGGATAGGCACTGAAGCTTTCTTT.

This clone was seen only a few times. V gene TRBV5-4 combines with J gene TRBJ2-7; 10 positions agree with TRBD2. J gave up 4 bases and V 0 bases, and 4 bases lay outside the gene matches. The CDR3 spans 15 residues. CDR1 is SGHNT, CDR2 YYREEE, per germline (reference sequence). This CDR3 reads CASSLGAGGSYEQYF. The CDR3 DNA reads as TGTGCCAGCAGCTTGGGAGCGGGAGGGTCGTACGAGCAGTACTTC.

The chain uses TRBV28 and TRBJ1-5; D perhaps matches TRBD1 (5 bases). The V gene's germline CDR1 is MDHEN and CDR2 SYDVKM. The CDR3 spans 21 residues. Trimming cost V 10 bases and J 0 bases, with 34 bases left between them. The CDR3 loop is CATNWDQQFIVGDYSNQPQHF. As DNA, the CDR3 is TGTGCCACCAACTGGGACCAGCAGTTTATAGTGGGGGACTATAGCAATCAGCCCCAGCATTTT. Drawing the rest from reference TRBV28 and TRBJ1-5, the complete variable domain is DVKVTQSSRYLVKRTGEKVFLECVQDMDHENMFWYRQDPGLGLRLIYFSYDVKMKEKGDIPEGYSVSREKKERFSLILESASTNQTSMYLCATNWDQQFIVGDYSNQPQHFGDGTRLSIL.

This clone was recorded once. This chain links TRBV5-1 with TRBJ1-4, with a weak D call TRBD1 (5 bases). The CDR3 sequence is 13 residues long. Looked up from germline, CDR1 is SGHRS and CDR2 is YFSETQ. V lost 3 bases and J lost 8, with 11 bases in between. The CDR3 region has the DNA TGCGCCAGCAGCTCTGGGGCGGAGGAAAAACTGTTTTTT. This encodes CASSSGAEEKLFF.

The V gene is TRBV27, the J gene TRBJ1-6, with 7 bases identical to TRBD1. The CDR3 consists of 16 residues. J lost 7 bases, V lost 2 bases, and 8 bases had no gene match. CDR1 and CDR2 from the germline V gene are MNHEY and SMNVEV (reference sequence). CDR3 DNA sequence: TGTGCCAGCAGTTTAAACTCGCAGACAGGGAATTCACCCCTCCACTTT. Protein product: CASSLNSQTGNSPLHF.

The V call is TRBV29-1, the J call TRBJ2-2; D possibly corresponds to TRBD1 (5 bases). This CDR3 comprises 14 residues. V was cut by 2 bases and J by 4 bases, with 11 bases left in between. Germline V CDR1 and CDR2: SQVTM, ANQGSEA. The CDR3 reads CSVERGGTTGELFF. For the CDR3, the DNA is TGCAGCGTTGAAAGGGGCGGAACCACCGGGGAGCTGTTTTTT.

The rearrangement joins TRBV14 to TRBJ2-2, with TRBD2 matching 13 bases. V shed 2 bases, J shed 7 bases, and the junction held 4 bases outside the gene matches. Germline values: CDR1 SGHDN, CDR2 FVKESK. The CDR3 is made up of 16 amino acids. The CDR3 DNA follows: TGTGCCAGCAGCCAAAGGACTAGCGGGAGCGGCGGGGAGCTGTTTTTT. It is translated as CASSQRTSGSGGELFF.

The rearrangement uses TRBV10-1 and TRBJ1-2; no reliable D call. Germline V lookup: CDR1 WNHNN, CDR2 SYGVQD (reference sequence). Trimming removed 2 bases at V and 1 base at J, with 5 bases between. The CDR3 sequence is 13 residues long. The CDR3 loop reads CASSEGVNYGYTF. The CDR3 DNA is TGCGCCAGCAGTGAGGGGGTTAACTATGGCTACACCTTC.

The V gene is TRBV7-6, the J gene TRBJ2-7; unclear D gene. The CDR3 has 14 amino acids. The germline V gene encodes CDR1 SGHVS and CDR2 FNYEAQ. Trimming took 5 bases from V and 2 from J, leaving 13 bases between them. DNA of the CDR3: TGTGCCAGCAGCCCCCGGTTCAACACCTACGAGCAGTACTTC. Amino acids: CASSPRFNTYEQYF.

The rearrangement links TRBV6-5 to TRBJ1-5, with TRBD1 as a possible D gene (5 bases). Germline CDR1 and CDR2: MNHEY and SVGAGI. The germline V and J ends were trimmed by 6 bases and 1 base, with 10 bases remaining between them. The CDR3 is 14 amino acids. CDR3 in DNA: TGTGCCAGCAGATGGGAGGGGAGCAATCAGCCCCAGCATTTT. It encodes CASRWEGSNQPQHF.

The chain is built from TRBV7-8 and TRBJ1-1; D call uncertain. Germline V gene data show CDR1 as SGHVS and CDR2 as FQNEAQ. CDR3 length: 14 residues. Trimming pared 5 bases from V and 5 bases from J, leaving 15 bases between. The CDR3 here is CASSPAEFRTEAFF. The CDR3 nucleotides read TGTGCCAGCAGCCCAGCGGAATTTCGGACTGAAGCTTTCTTT. The whole variable domain, filled in from reference TRBV7-8 and TRBJ1-1, reads GAGVSQSPRYKVAKRGQDVALRCDPISGHVSLFWYQQALGQGPEFLTYFQNEAQLDKSGLPSDRFFAERPEGSVSTLKIQRTQQEDSAVYLCASSPAEFRTEAFFGQGTRLTVV.

V and J are TRBV5-4 and TRBJ2-3; D remains unclear. Germline-derived CDR1 and CDR2 are SGHNT and YYREEE (reference sequence). The V end was cut by 2 bases, the J end by 1 base, with 8 bases between. This CDR3 region has 14 residues. The CDR3 DNA follows: TGTGCCAGCAGCTTTGGGGTGGGCACAGATACGCAGTATTTT. Its protein is CASSFGVGTDTQYF.

The chain is built from TRBV5-1 and TRBJ2-1; D might be TRBD2 (6 bases). Trimming removed 0 bases from V and 0 bases from J, with 7 bases in between. The CDR3 covers 15 residues. Germline values: CDR1 SGHRS, CDR2 YFSETQ. The CDR3 is CASSLDGSSYNEQFF. CDR3 in DNA: TGCGCCAGCAGCTTGGACGGGAGCTCCTACAATGAGCAGTTCTTC.

The chain employs TRBV27 and TRBJ2-1; either TRBD1 or TRBD2 may fit D (5 bases each). Germline V gives CDR1 MNHEY, CDR2 SMNVEV (reference sequence). The V end lost 2 bases, the J end lost 4 bases, and 9 bases lay between the germline ends. The CDR3 loop spans 14 amino acids. CDR3 sequence (DNA): TGTGCCAGCAGTTTACCGGGGCAATACAATGAGCAGTTCTTC. It yields the protein CASSLPGQYNEQFF.

The chain combines TRBV2 with TRBJ2-2; the match to TRBD2 covers 8 bases. There are 15 residues in the CDR3. Germline CDR1 SNHLY, CDR2 FYNNEI. The junction had 4 bases not matched to a gene; V was cut back by 4 bases and J by 3 bases. CDR3 sequence: CASSGPGGDTGELFF. The CDR3 DNA reads as TGTGCCAGCAGTGGGCCGGGGGGGGACACCGGGGAGCTGTTTTTT.

The chain has TRBV18 and TRBJ2-3; 7 bases fit TRBD1. Germline CDR1 KGHSH, CDR2 LQKENI. The junction had 2 bases not matched to a gene; V was cut back by 6 bases and J by 2 bases. This CDR3 spans 13 amino acids. CDR3: CASSGTDTDTQYF. Here the CDR3 DNA reads TGTGCCAGCTCGGGGACAGACACAGATACGCAGTATTTT. Supplemented by reference TRBV18 and TRBJ2-3, the full variable domain reads NAGVMQNPRHLVRRRGQEARLRCSPMKGHSHVYWYRQLPEEGLKFMVYLQKENIIDESGMPKERFSAEFPKEGPSILRIQQVVRGDSAAYFCASSGTDTDTQYFGPGTRLTVL.

CDR3 in amino acids: CASSIIGGNTGELFF. Here the CDR3 DNA reads TGTGCCAGTAGTATAATCGGGGGGAACACCGGGGAGCTGTTTTTT. The V gene is TRBV19, the J gene TRBJ2-2, with D perhaps TRBD2 (6 bases). Trimming removed 2 bases from V and 1 base from J, with 8 bases in between. The V gene's germline CDR1 is LNHDA and CDR2 SQIVND (reference sequence). The CDR3 covers 15 residues.

CDR3 nucleotides: TGTGCCAGCAGCTGGACAGGACCTGGAAACACCATATATTTT. Translating gives CASSWTGPGNTIYF. The rearrangement links TRBV11-2 to TRBJ1-3; TRBD1 matches 7 bases. The J segment lost 2 bases and the V segment lost 4 bases, leaving 2 bases of the junction unmatched. Germline V gives CDR1 SGHAT, CDR2 FQNNGV. This CDR3 comprises 14 residues.

This chain joins TRBV10-3 and TRBJ1-5; maybe TRBD1 (6 bases). Germline lookup yields CDR1 ENHRY and CDR2 SYGVKD. Trimming removed 5 bases from V and 7 bases from J, with 12 bases in between. CDR3 length equals 13 residues. The CDR3 here is CAISWGAGQPQHF. CDR3 nucleotide sequence: TGTGCCATCAGTTGGGGGGCTGGGCAGCCCCAGCATTTT.

On this clone: One junction end disagrees with the germline gene, perhaps due to a read error. The chain links TRBV14 to TRBJ1-5, with a weak D call TRBD1 (5 bases). The CDR3 length is 18 residues. CDR1 and CDR2 from the germline V gene are SGHDN and FVKESK. The CDR3 loop is CAGSQAGKKGAENQPQHF. The CDR3 region has the DNA TGTGCCGGCAGCCAAGCCGGTAAGAAAGGGGCGGAAAATCAGCCCCAGCATTTT.

The chain employs TRBV5-4 and TRBJ2-7; 9 nucleotides align to TRBD2. Losses at the gene ends were 3 bases for V and 5 bases for J; bases not matched to a gene: 9. This CDR3 spans 15 amino acids. The germline CDR1 and CDR2 sequences are SGHNT and YYREEE (reference sequence). The CDR3 protein is CASSYLTSGTDEQYF. The CDR3 DNA reads as TGTGCCAGCAGCTACCTGACTAGCGGTACGGACGAGCAGTACTTC. Complete variable domain (other parts from reference TRBV5-4 and TRBJ2-7): ETGVTQSPTHLIKTRGQQVTLRCSSQSGHNTVSWYQQALGQGPQFIFQYYREEENGRGNFPPRFSGLQFPNYSSELNVNALELDDSALYLCASSYLTSGTDEQYFGPGTRLTVT.

V gene TRBV6-5 combines with J gene TRBJ1-4; D perhaps matches TRBD1 (6 bases). This CDR3 has 14 residues. Germline lookup yields CDR1 MNHEY and CDR2 SVGAGI. V was clipped by 2 bases and J by 7 bases, with 11 bases between them. The CDR3 coding sequence is TGTGCCAGCAGTTACATCCTAGGGGGTGAAAAACTGTTTTTT. Translating gives CASSYILGGEKLFF.

The chain carries TRBV25-1 and TRBJ1-6; D unresolved. The CDR3 sequence is 15 residues long. Trimming removed 7 bases from V and 0 bases from J, with 10 bases in between. Germline V gives CDR1 MGHDK, CDR2 SYGVNS. CDR3 region: CASTRQSSYNSPLHF. The DNA for the CDR3 is TGTGCCAGCACCCGGCAAAGCTCCTATAATTCACCCCTCCACTTT.

The rearrangement links TRBV2 to TRBJ1-5, with 7 positions matching TRBD1. The germline V gene encodes CDR1 SNHLY and CDR2 FYNNEI. The length of the CDR3 is 15 residues. With 6 bases clipped from V and 2 bases from J, the junction kept 7 bases outside the gene matches. Written as DNA, the CDR3 is TGTGCCAGCAGGGCAGGGGGTGGTGGCAATCAGCCCCAGCATTTT. Encoded protein: CASRAGGGGNQPQHF.

The chain employs TRBV10-3 and TRBJ2-7, with TRBD1 as a possible D gene (5 bases). The length of the CDR3 is 14 residues. The V and J ends lost 1 base and 2 bases respectively, with 9 bases between them. Germline values: CDR1 ENHRY, CDR2 SYGVKD. CDR3 nucleotide sequence: TGTGCCATCAGTGAGTTTACAGGAACCTACGAGCAGTACTTC. Its protein is CAISEFTGTYEQYF.

This sequence joins TRBV6-2 or TRBV6-3 and TRBJ2-1; D is perhaps TRBD2 (6 bases). CDR3 length: 17 amino acids. V was cut by 2 bases and J by 3 bases, with 17 bases left in between. Germline V gene data show CDR1 as MNHEY and CDR2 as SVGEGT. Written as DNA, the CDR3 is TGTGCCAGCAGTTACCAAGGCGGCGGGCGGGACTACAATGAGCAGTTCTTC. Its translation: CASSYQGGGRDYNEQFF.